This T cell receptor (beta chain) was captured by sequencing in a study of cytomegalovirus exposure and HLA in healthy donors. Study summary: Unique TCRs from HLA-typed donors, about 85 million of them, were held in an early data release.

PCR used 60 Vbeta primers and 13 Jbeta primers. Profiling relied on immunoSEQ multiplex PCR, and the TCRdb table lists in-frame clones only, not all of them. The sample consists of hundreds of thousands of clones, about 85% of them appearing once. CDR3 length: 13 amino acids. Trimming cost V 4 bases and J 6 bases, with 11 bases left between them. Germline V gives CDR1 LNHDA, CDR2 SQIVND (reference sequence). The rearrangement joins TRBV19 to TRBJ2-3; D is possibly TRBD2 (5 bases). What was sequenced was PBMCs. The sequence derives from a girl aged 2-10 years in good health and CMV-seronegative. CDR3 bases: TGTGCCAGTAGTAATACGGGGTCGGATACGCAGTATTTT. The encoded protein is CASSNTGSDTQYF.